This TCR beta chain appears in the sequencing data of a study of T cell repertoires in cytomegalovirus infection. Study overall: In public TCR beta signatures, there were indications of both CMV infection and matching HLA type.

This clonotype was detected many times. No antigen is known for it. TCRdb reanalysed the reads using MiXCR and keeps one entry per CDR3 protein. There are 310,000 or so distinct CDR3 sequences in the sample; around 10% occur only once, and approximately 2.3% lies in the top ten. V was pared by 5 bases and J by 7 bases, with 11 bases between. CDR3 size: 13 residues. The germline CDR1 and CDR2 sequences are MDHEN and SYDVKM. The study, taken as a whole, reports: Identification of carriers of CMV plus the relevant HLA was performed using cumulative public TCR beta family frequency. Dominating the ex vivo response were TCR beta clonotypes that were CMV-specific and HLA-C-restricted.

This receptor was identified in a human donor in good health (CMV status not recorded). Some clones in this sample may be carry-over from other donors' samples. The chain couples TRBV28 to TRBJ2-2, with no clear D. Sequenced sample: PBMCs. The CDR3 sequence: CASSLEYIGELFF. Here the CDR3 DNA reads TGTGCCAGCAGTCTTGAATATATCGGGGAGCTGTTTTTT.